The rows below give T cell receptor beta chains drawn from one sample of a study of identical twins. TCRdb recomputed calls from the 5' RACE reads with MiXCR, one row per CDR3 protein. The table records 1.5 million to 2 million distinct CDR3 sequences, 25% to 35% of them present only once. The sequenced material came from cord blood. The receptors come from a newborn girl in good health. Both conserved end residues are part of each CDR3. The D gene is left open where the match is weak. The size field is filled for only some rows; it gives once, few, many or a size class.

D gene,J gene,clone size,V gene,CDR3 DNA,CDR3 protein
NA,TRBJ2-7,few,TRBV20-1,TGCAGTGCTAGAGATGGGAGCGGGTTACCCTACGAGCAGTACTTC,CSARDGSGLPYEQYF
NA,TRBJ2-1,NA,TRBV4-1,TGCGCCAGCAGCCAAGATCCTAGCCCCTCCTACAATGAGCAGTTCTTC,CASSQDPSPSYNEQFF
NA,TRBJ2-7,few,TRBV3-1,TGTGCCAGCAGCCAAGACGGGTGGTTCGAGCAGTACTTC,CASSQDGWFEQYF
NA,TRBJ1-2,NA,TRBV18,TGTGCCAGCTCACCCCTATTGGATGGCTACACCTTC,CASSPLLDGYTF
NA,TRBJ2-3,few,TRBV7-7,TGTGCCAGCAGCCGGTCCGGACTTTCTAGCACAGATACGCAGTATTTT,CASSRSGLSSTDTQYF
NA,TRBJ1-2,few,TRBV20-1,TGCAGTGCTAGAGATATGCCAAACTATGGCTACACCTTC,CSARDMPNYGYTF
NA,TRBJ1-1,few,TRBV7-9,TGTGCCAGCAGCTTACCCGGGGTTGAAGCTTTCTTT,CASSLPGVEAFF
NA,TRBJ2-7,NA,TRBV20-1,TGCAGTGCAGAAAAAGGGGTCTCCTACGAGCAGTACTTC,CSAEKGVSYEQYF
TRBD2,TRBJ2-3,NA,TRBV20-1,TGCAGTGCTAGATTAGGACTAGGGGATTTCACAGATACGCAGTATTTT,CSARLGLGDFTDTQYF
NA,TRBJ2-3,few,TRBV18,TGTGCCAGCTCAGGGCTAGGGCCAGATACGCAGTATTTT,CASSGLGPDTQYF
NA,TRBJ1-3,NA,TRBV5-1,TGCGCCAGCACAGGGTCAGGAAACACCATATATTTT,CASTGSGNTIYF
NA,TRBJ2-1,few,TRBV4-1,TGCGCCAGCAGCTCCGTAGAGAAGGGGTACAATGAGCAGTTCTTC,CASSSVEKGYNEQFF
TRBD2,TRBJ2-1,few,TRBV13,TGTGCCAGCAGCTTAGAGGGACTAGCGGGGGATGAGCAGTTCTTC,CASSLEGLAGDEQFF
NA,TRBJ2-5,many,TRBV6-2/TRBV6-3,TGTGCCAGCAGTTTACTTGATTACCAAGAGACCCAGTACTTC,CASSLLDYQETQYF
NA,TRBJ1-2,NA,TRBV29-1,TGCAGCGTTGAGGCCGGGGCAGGGGACTACACCTTC,CSVEAGAGDYTF
NA,TRBJ1-5,NA,TRBV20-1,TGCAGTGCTAGACCCTCTTCAACAGGGCCCCAGCATTTT,CSARPSSTGPQHF
NA,TRBJ2-7,few,TRBV10-3,TGTGCCATCAGTGAAGGGGGGGGAACCTACGAGCAGTACTTC,CAISEGGGTYEQYF
TRBD1,TRBJ2-7,few,TRBV6-1,TGTGCCAGCAGTGGGACAGGGAAAGACGAGCAGTACTTC,CASSGTGKDEQYF
NA,TRBJ2-7,few,TRBV14,TGTGCCAGCAGCCAATTCGTGGGCGAGCAGTACTTC,CASSQFVGEQYF
TRBD2,TRBJ2-7,NA,TRBV14,TGTGCCAGCAGCCAAGCTGGACTAGCGGCCTACGAGCAGTACTTC,CASSQAGLAAYEQYF
NA,TRBJ1-2,many,TRBV6-1,TGTGCCAGCAGTGACACGGAAGGCTACACCTTC,CASSDTEGYTF
TRBD2,TRBJ2-1,NA,TRBV20-1,TGCAGTGCACCCCTTAGGACTAGCGGCGCTAGCTCCTACAATGAGCAGTTCTTC,CSAPLRTSGASSYNEQFF
NA,TRBJ2-1,few,TRBV20-1,TGCAGTGCCCAAACCGGCACCTACAATGAGCAGTTCTTC,CSAQTGTYNEQFF
NA,TRBJ1-1,NA,TRBV5-1,TGCGCCAGCAGCATCACGCCCGGTCGAAACACTGAAGCTTTCTTT,CASSITPGRNTEAFF
TRBD1,TRBJ1-1,few,TRBV10-2,TGCGCCAGCAGGGGACAGGACCGCATGAACACTGAAGCTTTCTTT,CASRGQDRMNTEAFF
NA,TRBJ1-4,NA,TRBV6-1,TGTGCCAGCAGTGAAGCTGAGGGAGCAACTAATGAAAAACTGTTTTTT,CASSEAEGATNEKLFF
TRBD1,TRBJ1-6,NA,TRBV12-3/TRBV12-4,TGTGCCAGCAGTACCCTCGGACAGGCCAATTCACCCCTCCACTTT,CASSTLGQANSPLHF
NA,TRBJ1-4,NA,TRBV12-3/TRBV12-4,TGCGCCAGCAGTTTAGGGACAAGAAATGAAAAACTGTTTTTT,CASSLGTRNEKLFF
NA,TRBJ2-1,NA,TRBV11-1,TGTGCCAGCAGCACCGACCCCTTGAGCGGTAATGAGCAGTTCTTC,CASSTDPLSGNEQFF
TRBD2,TRBJ2-7,NA,TRBV12-3/TRBV12-4,TGTGCCAGCAGATATGGGGCCAGCGGGGACGTATACGAGCAGTACTTC,CASRYGASGDVYEQYF